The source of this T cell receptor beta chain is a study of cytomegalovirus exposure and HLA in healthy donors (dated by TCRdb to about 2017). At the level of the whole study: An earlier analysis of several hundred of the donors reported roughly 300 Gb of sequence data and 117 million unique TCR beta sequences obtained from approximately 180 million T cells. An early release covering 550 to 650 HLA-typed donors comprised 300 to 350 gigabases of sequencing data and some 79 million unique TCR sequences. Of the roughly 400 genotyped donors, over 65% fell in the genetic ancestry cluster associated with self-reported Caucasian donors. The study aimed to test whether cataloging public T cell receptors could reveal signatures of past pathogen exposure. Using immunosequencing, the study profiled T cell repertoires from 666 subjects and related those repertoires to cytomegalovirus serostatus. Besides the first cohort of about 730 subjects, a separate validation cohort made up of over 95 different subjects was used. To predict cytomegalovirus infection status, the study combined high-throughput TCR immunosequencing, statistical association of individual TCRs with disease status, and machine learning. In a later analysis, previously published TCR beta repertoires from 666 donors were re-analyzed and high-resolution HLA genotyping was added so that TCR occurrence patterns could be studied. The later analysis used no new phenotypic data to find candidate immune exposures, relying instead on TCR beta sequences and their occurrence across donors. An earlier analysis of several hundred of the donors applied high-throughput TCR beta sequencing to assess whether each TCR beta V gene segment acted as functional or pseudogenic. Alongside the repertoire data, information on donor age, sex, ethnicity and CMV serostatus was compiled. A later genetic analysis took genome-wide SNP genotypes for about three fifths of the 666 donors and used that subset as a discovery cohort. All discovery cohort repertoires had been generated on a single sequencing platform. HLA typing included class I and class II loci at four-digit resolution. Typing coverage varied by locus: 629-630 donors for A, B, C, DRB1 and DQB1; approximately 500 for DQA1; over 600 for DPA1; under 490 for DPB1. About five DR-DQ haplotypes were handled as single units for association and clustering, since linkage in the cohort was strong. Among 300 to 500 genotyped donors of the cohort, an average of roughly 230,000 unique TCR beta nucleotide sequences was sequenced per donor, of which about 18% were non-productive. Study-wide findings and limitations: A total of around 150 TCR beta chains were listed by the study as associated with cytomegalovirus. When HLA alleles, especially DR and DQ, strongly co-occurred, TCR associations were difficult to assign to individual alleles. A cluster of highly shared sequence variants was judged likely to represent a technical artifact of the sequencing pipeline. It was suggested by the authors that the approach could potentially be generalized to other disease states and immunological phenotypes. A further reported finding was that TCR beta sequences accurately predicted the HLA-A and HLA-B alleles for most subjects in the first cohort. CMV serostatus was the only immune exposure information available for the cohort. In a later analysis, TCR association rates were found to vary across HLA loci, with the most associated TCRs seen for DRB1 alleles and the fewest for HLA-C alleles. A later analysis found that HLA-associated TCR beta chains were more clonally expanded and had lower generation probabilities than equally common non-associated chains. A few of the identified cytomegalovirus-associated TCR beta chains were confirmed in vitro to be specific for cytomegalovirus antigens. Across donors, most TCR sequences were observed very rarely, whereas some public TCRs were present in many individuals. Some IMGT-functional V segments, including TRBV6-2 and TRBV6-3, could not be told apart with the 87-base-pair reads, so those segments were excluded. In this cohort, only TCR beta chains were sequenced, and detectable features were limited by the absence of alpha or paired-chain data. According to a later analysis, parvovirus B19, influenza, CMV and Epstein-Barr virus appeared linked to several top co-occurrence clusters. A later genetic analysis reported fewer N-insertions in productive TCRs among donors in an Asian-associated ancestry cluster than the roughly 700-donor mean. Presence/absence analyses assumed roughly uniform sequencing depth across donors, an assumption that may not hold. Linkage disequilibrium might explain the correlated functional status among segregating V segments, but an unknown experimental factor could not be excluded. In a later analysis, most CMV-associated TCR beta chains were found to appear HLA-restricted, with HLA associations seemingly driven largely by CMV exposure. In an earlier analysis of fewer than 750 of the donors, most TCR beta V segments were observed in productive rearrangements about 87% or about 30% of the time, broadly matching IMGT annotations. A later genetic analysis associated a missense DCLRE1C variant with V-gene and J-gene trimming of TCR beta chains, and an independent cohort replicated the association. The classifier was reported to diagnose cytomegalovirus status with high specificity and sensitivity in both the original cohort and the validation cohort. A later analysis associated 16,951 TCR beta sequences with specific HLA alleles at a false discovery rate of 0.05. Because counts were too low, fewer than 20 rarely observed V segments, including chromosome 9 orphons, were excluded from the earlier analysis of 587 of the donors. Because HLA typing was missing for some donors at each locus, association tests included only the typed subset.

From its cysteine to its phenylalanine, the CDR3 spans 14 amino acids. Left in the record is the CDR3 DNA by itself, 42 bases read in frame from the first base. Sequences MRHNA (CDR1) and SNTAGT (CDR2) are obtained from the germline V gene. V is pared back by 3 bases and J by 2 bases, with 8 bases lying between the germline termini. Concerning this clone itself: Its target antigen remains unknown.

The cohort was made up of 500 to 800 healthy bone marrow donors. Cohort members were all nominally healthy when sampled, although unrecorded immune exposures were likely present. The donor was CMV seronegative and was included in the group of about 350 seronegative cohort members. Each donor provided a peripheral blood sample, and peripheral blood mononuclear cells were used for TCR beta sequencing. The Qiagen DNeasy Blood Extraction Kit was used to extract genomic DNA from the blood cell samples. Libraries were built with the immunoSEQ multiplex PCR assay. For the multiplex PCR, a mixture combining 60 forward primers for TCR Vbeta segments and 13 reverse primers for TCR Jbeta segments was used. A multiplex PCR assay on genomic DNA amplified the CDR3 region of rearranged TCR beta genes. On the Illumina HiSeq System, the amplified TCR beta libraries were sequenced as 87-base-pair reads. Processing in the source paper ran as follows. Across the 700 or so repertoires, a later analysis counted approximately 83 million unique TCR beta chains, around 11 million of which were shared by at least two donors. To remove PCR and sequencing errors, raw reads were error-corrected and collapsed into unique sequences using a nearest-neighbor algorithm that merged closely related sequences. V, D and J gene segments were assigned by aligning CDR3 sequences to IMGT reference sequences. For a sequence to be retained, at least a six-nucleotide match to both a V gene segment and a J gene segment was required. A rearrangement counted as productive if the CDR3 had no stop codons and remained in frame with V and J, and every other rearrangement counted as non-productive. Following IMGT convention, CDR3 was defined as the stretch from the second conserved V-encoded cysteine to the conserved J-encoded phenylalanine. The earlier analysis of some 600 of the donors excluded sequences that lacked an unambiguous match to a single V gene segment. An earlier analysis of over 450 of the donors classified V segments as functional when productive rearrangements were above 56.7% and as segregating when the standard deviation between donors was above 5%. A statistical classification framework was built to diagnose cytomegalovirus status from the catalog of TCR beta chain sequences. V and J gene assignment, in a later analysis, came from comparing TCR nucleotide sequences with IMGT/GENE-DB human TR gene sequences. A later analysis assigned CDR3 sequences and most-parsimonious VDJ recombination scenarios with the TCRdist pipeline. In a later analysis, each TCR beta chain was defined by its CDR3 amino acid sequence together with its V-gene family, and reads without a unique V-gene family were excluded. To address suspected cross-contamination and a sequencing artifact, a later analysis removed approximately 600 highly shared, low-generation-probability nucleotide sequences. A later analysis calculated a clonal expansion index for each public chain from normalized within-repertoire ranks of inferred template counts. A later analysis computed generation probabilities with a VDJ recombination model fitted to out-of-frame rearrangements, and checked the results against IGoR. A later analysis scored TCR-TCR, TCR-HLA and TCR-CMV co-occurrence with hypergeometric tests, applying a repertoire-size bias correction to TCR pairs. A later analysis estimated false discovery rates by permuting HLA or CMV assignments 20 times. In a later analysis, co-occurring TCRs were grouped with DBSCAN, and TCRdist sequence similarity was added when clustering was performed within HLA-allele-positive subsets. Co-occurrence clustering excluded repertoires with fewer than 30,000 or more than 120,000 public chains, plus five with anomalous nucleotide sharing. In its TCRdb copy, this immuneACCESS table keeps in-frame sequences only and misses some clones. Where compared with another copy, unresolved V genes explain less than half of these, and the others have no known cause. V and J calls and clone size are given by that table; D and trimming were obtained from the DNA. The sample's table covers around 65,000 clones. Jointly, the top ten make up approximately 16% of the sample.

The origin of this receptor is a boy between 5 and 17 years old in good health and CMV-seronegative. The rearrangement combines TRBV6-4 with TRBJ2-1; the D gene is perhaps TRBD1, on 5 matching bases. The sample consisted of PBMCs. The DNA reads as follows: TGTGCCAGCAGTGAACAGGATGCCTACAATGAGCAGTTCTTC. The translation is CASSEQDAYNEQFF.